Listed here are 30 T cell receptor beta chains from one sample, sequenced in a study of T cell responses to AZD1222 COVID-19 vaccine (dated by TCRdb to the early 2020s). In light of the paper, this sample's time point label describes: baseline before first vaccination. The library was prepared using the immunoSEQ multiplex PCR assay. Not all clones reach the TCRdb copy of this immuneACCESS table, which keeps in-frame sequences only. Checked studies attribute under half of the gap to unresolved V genes and leave the rest unexplained. The sample table records more than 75,000 clones; almost 90% of these occur just once. Approximately 25% of the sample rests with the top ten. This specimen was peripheral blood, taken on day 0 of AZD1222 vaccination. Receptors were obtained from an adult in good health.

The chain is built from TRBV28 and TRBJ1-3; weak D call: TRBD1 (6 bases). Germline V gene lookup returns CDR1 MDHEN and CDR2 SYDVKM. The CDR3 has 12 residues. V was cut by 6 bases and J by 10 bases, with 13 bases left in between. The CDR3: CASSVPGQTIYF. The CDR3 region has the DNA TGTGCCAGCAGCGTCCCCGGACAGACCATATATTTT. The whole variable domain, filled in from reference TRBV28 and TRBJ1-3, reads DVKVTQSSRYLVKRTGEKVFLECVQDMDHENMFWYRQDPGLGLRLIYFSYDVKMKEKGDIPEGYSVSREKKERFSLILESASTNQTSMYLCASSVPGQTIYFGEGSWLTVV.

CDR3 sequence reads: CATSRGLNRESNGYTF. Written as DNA, the CDR3 is TGTGCCACCAGCAGAGGGTTGAACAGGGAAAGTAACGGCTACACCTTC. The rearrangement links TRBV15 to TRBJ1-2, with D possibly being TRBD1 (6 bases). Deletions cut 1 base from V and 8 bases from J, with 20 bases between. CDR1 LNHNV and CDR2 YYDKDF come from the germline V gene (reference sequence). The CDR3 sequence is 16 residues long.

The chain uses TRBV29-1 and TRBJ1-3; the D gene is possibly TRBD1 (5 bases). Trimming pared 6 bases from V and 2 bases from J, leaving 14 bases between. This CDR3 is built from 14 residues. CDR1 SQVTM and CDR2 ANQGSEA come from the germline V gene. The CDR3 spells CSVSPQGPGNTIYF. CDR3 sequence (DNA): TGCAGCGTCTCCCCTCAGGGCCCTGGAAACACCATATATTTT.

V usage is TRBV5-4 and J usage is TRBJ2-5; 11 bases fit TRBD1. CDR3 length: 16 amino acids. The V gene's germline CDR1 is SGHNT and CDR2 YYREEE (reference sequence). J was trimmed by 4 bases and V by 0 bases; bases with no gene match: 5. Here the CDR3 DNA reads TGTGCCAGCAGCTTGGGGGGACAGGGGGTCGGAGAGACCCAGTACTTC. Its translation is CASSLGGQGVGETQYF.

V gene TRBV5-1 combines with J gene TRBJ1-6; perhaps TRBD1 as D (6 bases). This CDR3 is 14 amino acids long. V was trimmed by 0 bases and J by 5 bases, leaving 6 bases between them. CDR1 and CDR2 (germline): SGHRS, YFSETQ. The CDR3 loop is CASSLGQDNSPLHF. CDR3 in DNA: TGCGCCAGCAGCTTGGGACAGGATAATTCACCCCTCCACTTT.

The rearrangement uses TRBV28 and TRBJ2-1, with D perhaps assigned TRBD1 or TRBD2 (6 bases each). Germline V gene sequence: CDR1 MDHEN, CDR2 SYDVKM. V was shortened by 6 bases and J by 8 bases, with 17 bases between the two germline ends. The CDR3 spans 14 residues. DNA of the CDR3: TGTGCCAGCAGGCTGCCGGGGGCGGGCGATGAGCAGTTCTTC. Residues: CASRLPGAGDEQFF. Supplemented by reference TRBV28 and TRBJ2-1, the full variable domain reads DVKVTQSSRYLVKRTGEKVFLECVQDMDHENMFWYRQDPGLGLRLIYFSYDVKMKEKGDIPEGYSVSREKKERFSLILESASTNQTSMYLCASRLPGAGDEQFFGPGTRLTVL.

The CDR3 bases are TGTGCCAGCAGCCAAGGACTAGCGGGAGTGGACAATGAGCAGTTCTTC. Its translation is CASSQGLAGVDNEQFF. The V and J genes are TRBV4-2 and TRBJ2-1, with TRBD2 matching over 12 bases. This CDR3 contains 16 residues. With V trimmed by 1 base and J by 5 bases, 3 bases remained unmatched. The germline CDR1 and CDR2 sequences are LGHNA and YNFKEQ.

This rearrangement joins TRBV4-2 to TRBJ2-1; 14 bases align to TRBD2. V lost 4 bases, J lost 7 bases, and 3 bases stayed unmatched. CDR1 is LGHNA, CDR2 YNFKEQ, per germline. This CDR3 has 15 amino acids. The CDR3 region has the DNA TGTGCCAGCAGCCTGGGACTAGCGGGAGATAATGAGCAGTTCTTC. Encoded protein: CASSLGLAGDNEQFF.

A note on this clone: A read error may produce the germline difference seen at one junction end. The chain combines TRBV6-1 with TRBJ1-6; D is ambiguous. Germline values: CDR1 MNHNS, CDR2 SASEGT. CDR3 size: 13 residues. The CDR3 sequence is CASREGSNSPLHF. The CDR3 nucleotides are TGTGCCAGCAGGGAAGGAAGTAATTCACCCCTCCACTTT.

This clone has more than one count but fewer than ten. J is TRBJ1-6 and V is TRBV19; 7 bases fit TRBD1. The CDR3 is 16 residues long. V shed 4 bases, J shed 7 bases, and the junction held 10 bases outside the gene matches. Germline V gene sequence: CDR1 LNHDA, CDR2 SQIVND (reference sequence). The chain's CDR3 is CASSTPTGAWNSPLHF. Here the CDR3 DNA reads TGTGCCAGTAGTACCCCTACAGGGGCTTGGAATTCACCCCTCCACTTT. The whole variable domain, remainder taken from reference TRBV19 and TRBJ1-6, is DGGITQSPKYLFRKEGQNVTLSCEQNLNHDAMYWYRQDPGQGLRLIYYSQIVNDFQKGDIAEGYSVSREKKESFPLTVTSAQKNPTAFYLCASSTPTGAWNSPLHFGNGTRLTVT.

This clone was seen once. The V and J genes are TRBV28 and TRBJ1-5; the match to TRBD1 covers 10 bases. Germline assignment: CDR1 MDHEN and CDR2 SYDVKM. The V and J ends lost 3 bases and 7 bases, in that order; junction bases with no gene match: 3. The length of the CDR3 is 14 residues. Here the CDR3 reads CASSLGQGRQPQHF. CDR3 DNA sequence: TGTGCCAGCAGTTTGGGACAGGGGCGCCAGCCCCAGCATTTT.

This rearrangement joins TRBV7-2 to TRBJ1-4; D is ambiguous. The CDR3 consists of 14 residues. V lost 1 base and J lost 8, with 11 bases in between. Looked up from germline, CDR1 is SGHTA and CDR2 is FQGNSA. The CDR3 sequence: CASSLGNSWEKLFF. CDR3 in DNA: TGTGCCAGCAGCTTAGGGAACAGTTGGGAAAAACTGTTTTTT.

This sequence joins TRBV28 and TRBJ1-1; D not resolved. In germline, CDR1 is MDHEN, CDR2 SYDVKM. The CDR3 spans 11 residues. V lost 8 bases to trimming and J lost 6 bases, with 10 bases between them. The CDR3 DNA reads as TGTGCCAGCCACCAGATTGCTGAAGCTTTCTTT. This translates into CASHQIAEAFF.

V usage is TRBV7-2 and J usage is TRBJ1-5; D perhaps matches TRBD1 (5 bases). V was cut by 5 bases and J by 1 base, with 9 bases left in between. Looked up from germline, CDR1 is SGHTA and CDR2 is FQGNSA. This CDR3 is built from 14 residues. CDR3 in amino acids: CASSPDTSNQPQHF. CDR3 sequence (DNA): TGTGCCAGCAGCCCGGACACGAGCAATCAGCCCCAGCATTTT.

The CDR3 loop reads CASSVTGGRSYEQYF. The CDR3 DNA reads as TGCGCCAGCAGTGTGACAGGGGGCAGGTCCTACGAGCAGTACTTC. The chain has TRBV10-1 and TRBJ2-7; 10 bases fit TRBD1. The CDR3 has 15 residues. In germline, CDR1 is WNHNN, CDR2 SYGVQD (reference sequence). V was clipped by 4 bases and J by 1 base; unmatched bases: 4.

V is TRBV10-2 and J is TRBJ2-3, with TRBD2 identical over 10 bases. This CDR3 is built from 17 residues. The V segment lost 10 bases and the J segment 6 bases; nucleotides outside the gene matches: 19. Germline V CDR1 and CDR2: WSHSY, SAAADI. The CDR3 spells CAISGGHGAGGPDTQYF. CDR3 sequence (DNA): TGCGCCATCAGCGGGGGGCATGGAGCGGGAGGGCCGGATACGCAGTATTTT.

This chain uses TRBV19 with TRBJ1-4; 9 nucleotides line up with TRBD1. CDR1 LNHDA and CDR2 SQIVND come from the germline V gene (reference sequence). Trimming took 5 bases from V and 9 from J; bases not matched to a gene: 7. The CDR3 is made up of 14 amino acids. CDR3 in amino acids: CASSGRDRDKKLFF. In DNA form, the CDR3 reads TGTGCCAGTAGTGGCCGGGACAGGGATAAAAAACTGTTTTTT. Full variable domain (missing parts from reference TRBV19 and TRBJ1-4): DGGITQSPKYLFRKEGQNVTLSCEQNLNHDAMYWYRQDPGQGLRLIYYSQIVNDFQKGDIAEGYSVSREKKESFPLTVTSAQKNPTAFYLCASSGRDRDKKLFFGSGTQLSVL.

Note on this clone: One end of the junction fails to match germline, which may point to a read error. This chain uses TRBV7-2 with TRBJ2-1; 10 nucleotides agree with TRBD2. The CDR3 extends over 17 amino acids. The germline gives CDR1 SGHTA, CDR2 FQGNSA. For the CDR3, the DNA is TGTGCCAGCAGCGTAGAAGCGAGCGGGAGGGCCGGAAATGAGAAGTTCTTC. It codes for CASSVEASGRAGNEKFF.

V gene TRBV11-1 combines with J gene TRBJ2-3; D perhaps matches TRBD2 (5 bases). CDR1 is SGHAT, CDR2 FQDESV, per germline (reference sequence). V shed 2 bases and J shed 3 bases, with 15 bases lying between them. The CDR3 has 16 residues. The CDR3 nucleotides read TGTGCCAGCAGCTTACGGCCTCGAGCGGAGACAGATACGCAGTATTTT. It translates to CASSLRPRAETDTQYF.

The rearrangement uses TRBV11-3 and TRBJ2-4; 8 bases align to TRBD2. This CDR3 is built from 15 residues. Germline trimming cut 5 bases from V and 6 bases from J; bases unmatched to any gene: 9. Germline CDR1 reads SGHNT; CDR2 reads YENEEA. In nucleotides, the CDR3 is TGTGCCAGCAGCCCCACGGGGGGGAGTGGAAACATTCAGTACTTC. It yields the protein CASSPTGGSGNIQYF.

The gene calls are TRBV9 and TRBJ2-1; 11 nucleotides agree with TRBD2. This CDR3 is built from 18 residues. Germline trimming cut 3 bases from V and 0 bases from J; bases unmatched to any gene: 8. Germline V gives CDR1 SGDLS, CDR2 YYNGEE. CDR3 residues: CASSAYSGRARSYNEQFF. In DNA form, the CDR3 reads TGTGCCAGCAGCGCATATAGCGGGAGGGCCCGCTCCTACAATGAGCAGTTCTTC.

V usage is TRBV5-5 and J usage is TRBJ2-5, with D perhaps being TRBD1 or TRBD2 (6 bases each). The CDR3 has 19 amino acids. V was pared by 3 bases and J by 1 base, with 25 bases between. The germline V gene encodes CDR1 SGHKS and CDR2 YYEKEE (reference sequence). This CDR3 is CASSWGGLTGIVGQETQYF. The CDR3 DNA is TGTGCCAGCAGCTGGGGAGGCCTCACAGGGATCGTGGGCCAAGAGACCCAGTACTTC.

This clone was seen a few times. The chain uses TRBV7-2 and TRBJ1-5, with D unclear. Germline V gene lookup returns CDR1 SGHTA and CDR2 FQGNSA. The CDR3 contains 14 residues. Trimming cost V 5 bases and J 4 bases, with 12 bases left between them. This CDR3 is CASSVSVQNQPQHF. The CDR3 nucleotides are TGTGCCAGCAGCGTGTCGGTTCAGAATCAGCCCCAGCATTTT.

The rearrangement uses TRBV19 and TRBJ2-1; unclear D gene. Looked up from germline, CDR1 is LNHDA and CDR2 is SQIVND (reference sequence). CDR3 length: 15 amino acids. V gave up 4 bases and J gave up 0 bases, with 10 bases separating them. The CDR3 loop is CASSKETGSYNEQFF. The CDR3 bases are TGTGCCAGTAGTAAAGAGACGGGCTCCTACAATGAGCAGTTCTTC.

In this sample, this clone turned up a few times. This rearrangement joins TRBV28 to TRBJ2-7; the D call may be TRBD1 or TRBD2 (6 bases each). The CDR3 spans 15 residues. Germline V gene lookup returns CDR1 MDHEN and CDR2 SYDVKM. Trimming shortened V by 6 bases and J by 5 bases, and 20 bases separated the two germline ends. The CDR3 is CASRPEGGAVHEQYF. The DNA of the CDR3 is TGTGCCAGCAGGCCAGAGGGGGGCGCAGTCCACGAGCAGTACTTC. The entire variable domain, with the rest obtained from reference TRBV28 and TRBJ2-7, is as follows: DVKVTQSSRYLVKRTGEKVFLECVQDMDHENMFWYRQDPGLGLRLIYFSYDVKMKEKGDIPEGYSVSREKKERFSLILESASTNQTSMYLCASRPEGGAVHEQYFGPGTRLTVT.

This clone has only one observation. The chain combines TRBV12-3 or TRBV12-4 with TRBJ1-1; D ambiguous. The CDR3 spans 13 residues. V was pared by 3 bases and J by 1 base, with 6 bases between. CDR3 in DNA: TGTGCCAGCAGTTTGGTGGAGAACACTGAAGCTTTCTTT. This gives the protein CASSLVENTEAFF.

The chain employs TRBV7-9 and TRBJ1-3; D call uncertain. The CDR3 length is 14 residues. V shed 4 bases and J shed 1 base, with 8 bases lying between them. The V gene's germline CDR1 is SEHNR and CDR2 FQNEAQ (reference sequence). The CDR3, as DNA: TGTGCCAGCAGCTCGCAGGATTCTGGAAACACCATATATTTT. It encodes CASSSQDSGNTIYF.

The rearrangement uses TRBV4-3 and TRBJ2-5; D possibly corresponds to TRBD1 (6 bases). The V and J ends lost 4 bases and 5 bases respectively, with 11 bases between them. There are 13 residues in the CDR3. Germline CDR1 LGHNA, CDR2 YSLEER. The CDR3 DNA reads as TGCGCCAGCAGCCCTCGGCAGGGGGAGACCCAGTACTTC. Translated: CASSPRQGETQYF.

The chain recombines TRBV5-6 with TRBJ1-2; D may be TRBD1 (5 bases). Trimming took off 7 bases at V and 8 bases at J, with 21 bases between the two ends. Germline V CDR1 and CDR2: SGHDT, YYEEEE. The CDR3 is 14 residues long. The CDR3 loop reads CASFTDPQGWGYTF. CDR3 bases: TGTGCCAGCTTCACCGACCCTCAGGGCTGGGGCTACACCTTC. The full variable domain, in which reference TRBV5-6 and TRBJ1-2 provide the parts outside the CDR3, is DAGVTQSPTHLIKTRGQQVTLRCSPKSGHDTVSWYQQALGQGPQFIFQYYEEEERQRGNFPDRFSGHQFPNYSSELNVNALLLGDSALYLCASFTDPQGWGYTFGSGTRLTVV.

The chain employs TRBV5-1 and TRBJ2-1; D not certain. CDR3 length: 14 amino acids. Germline CDR1 reads SGHRS; CDR2 reads YFSETQ. Between the trimmed V and J ends, which lost 3 bases and 2 bases, there was a span of 9 bases. The CDR3 region is CASSSSEPYNEQFF. CDR3 in DNA: TGCGCCAGCAGCTCTAGTGAGCCCTACAATGAGCAGTTCTTC.